This T cell receptor beta chain was sequenced for a study of T cell responses to AZD1222 COVID-19 vaccine. This table comes from immunoSEQ multiplex PCR, and its TCRdb copy is limited to in-frame clones, with some not included. The sample gives about 160,000 clones, about nine tenths of which show up once; around 2% is in the top ten. This CDR3 region has 14 residues. CDR1 and CDR2 from the germline V gene are SGHTS and YDEGEE. The ends lost 2 bases at V and 6 bases at J; junction bases unmatched: 2. The sample here was peripheral blood, taken on day 0 of AZD1222 vaccination. The clonotype originates from an adult in good health. The chain links TRBV5-8 to TRBJ1-4; 9 bases are a match to TRBD1. The CDR3 nucleotides are TGTGCCAGCAGCTTCGGGACAGGGCATGAAAAACTGTTTTTT. It is translated as CASSFGTGHEKLFF.